These T cell receptor beta chains were read from a single sample in a study of identical twins. One entry per CDR3 protein, called by TCRdb with MiXCR from the 5' RACE reads. The sample consists of under 900,000 distinct CDR3 sequences, around an eighth of them appearing once. These sequences were also reported in another study, on yellow fever vaccine responses in identical twins.

The material sequenced was PBMCs. These receptors were obtained from a woman aged 18-30 years in good health. Each CDR3 is given with its conserved first and last residue. Each record gives: J gene, V gene, CDR3 protein.

TRBJ1-5 | TRBV6-1 | CASRQDTGGNQPQHF
TRBJ2-5 | TRBV28 | CASSPRWGGGKETQYF
TRBJ1-6 | TRBV5-1 | CASTSPDTNSPLHF
TRBJ2-7 | TRBV12-3/TRBV12-4 | CASRRGLVSYEQYF
TRBJ2-5 | TRBV20-1 | CSARGGQGLPETQYF
TRBJ2-5 | TRBV6-1 | CASSEGGLAGERETQYF
TRBJ2-1 | TRBV14 | CASAKRGAGEQFF
TRBJ2-7 | TRBV6-9 | CAPGRPYEQYF
TRBJ2-2 | TRBV6-5 | CASSYGGGNTGELFF
TRBJ2-1 | TRBV5-1 | CASSLVSGRSYNEQFF
TRBJ2-5 | TRBV11-2 | CASSPGANEETQYF
TRBJ2-2 | TRBV29-1 | CSVRAGGPDTGELFF
TRBJ2-3 | TRBV11-2 | CASSLGGLAGGGWPTDTQYF
TRBJ2-1 | TRBV28 | CASSFLASEQFF
TRBJ2-5 | TRBV6-1 | CASRRLFWARGEETQYF
TRBJ1-2 | TRBV20-1 | CSARDPEGNYGYTF
TRBJ2-3 | TRBV4-2 | CASSQGPAADTQYF
TRBJ2-5 | TRBV6-5 | CASSYGNQETQYF
TRBJ2-3 | TRBV12-3/TRBV12-4 | CASSPEAGRTDTQYF
TRBJ2-2 | TRBV24-1 | CATSDPGQSTGELFF
TRBJ2-1 | TRBV20-1 | CSASLAASYNEQFF
TRBJ2-3 | TRBV5-1 | CASSPGQGSTDTQYF
TRBJ2-3 | TRBV4-1 | CASSQDPIWDGPDTQYF
TRBJ2-1 | TRBV29-1 | CSAMKGGEQFF
TRBJ2-3 | TRBV9 | CASSVETSGSTDTQYF